This T cell receptor (beta chain) originates from a study of cytomegalovirus exposure and HLA in healthy donors. This clone occurred a few times. The PCR was carried out with 60 Vbeta primers and 13 Jbeta primers. Some clones are missing from TCRdb's copy, which holds only in-frame ones; the method was immunoSEQ multiplex PCR. This table holds 150,000 to 180,000 clones, around 74% found once. This CDR3 has 17 amino acids. Germline values: CDR1 LGHNA, CDR2 YNFKEQ. Losses at the gene ends were 3 bases for V and 6 bases for J; bases not matched to a gene: 7. The TCR was taken from a man between 18 and 29 years old in good health and CMV-seronegative. The V and J genes are TRBV4-2 and TRBJ2-3, with 15 bases lining up with TRBD2. What was sequenced was PBMCs. The CDR3 is CASSQDRTSGGVDTQYF. The DNA for the CDR3 is TGTGCCAGCAGCCAGGATCGGACTAGCGGGGGGGTTGATACGCAGTATTTT.